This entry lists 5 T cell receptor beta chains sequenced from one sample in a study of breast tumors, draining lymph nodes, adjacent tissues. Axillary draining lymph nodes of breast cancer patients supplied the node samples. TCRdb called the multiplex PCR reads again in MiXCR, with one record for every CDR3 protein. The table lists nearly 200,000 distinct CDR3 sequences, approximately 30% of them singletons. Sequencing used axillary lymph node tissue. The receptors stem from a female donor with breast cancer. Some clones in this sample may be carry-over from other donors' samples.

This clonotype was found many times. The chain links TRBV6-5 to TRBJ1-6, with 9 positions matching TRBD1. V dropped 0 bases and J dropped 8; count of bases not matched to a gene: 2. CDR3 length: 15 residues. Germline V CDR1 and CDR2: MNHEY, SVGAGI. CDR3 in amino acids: CASSYSGQGYSPLHF. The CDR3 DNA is TGTGCCAGCAGTTACTCAGGACAGGGGTATTCACCCCTCCACTTT.

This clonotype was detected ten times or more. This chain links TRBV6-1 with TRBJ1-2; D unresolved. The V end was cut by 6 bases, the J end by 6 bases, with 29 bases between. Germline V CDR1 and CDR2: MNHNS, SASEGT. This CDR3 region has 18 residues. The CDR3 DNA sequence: TGTGCCAGCAGCCTGGGGTTGGGATCAGGAAGGAAGGTGGATGGCTACACCTTC. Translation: CASSLGLGSGRKVDGYTF.

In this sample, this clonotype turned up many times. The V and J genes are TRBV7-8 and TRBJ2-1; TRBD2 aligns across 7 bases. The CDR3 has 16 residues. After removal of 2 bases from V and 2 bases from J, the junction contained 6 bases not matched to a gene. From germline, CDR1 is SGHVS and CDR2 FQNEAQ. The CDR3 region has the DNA TGTGCCAGCAGCTTACTACTAGCGAAACCCTACAATGAGCAGTTCTTC. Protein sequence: CASSLLLAKPYNEQFF.

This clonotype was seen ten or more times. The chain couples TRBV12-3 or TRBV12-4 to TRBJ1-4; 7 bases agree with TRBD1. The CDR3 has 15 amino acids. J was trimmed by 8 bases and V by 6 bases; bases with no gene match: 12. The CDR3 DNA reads TGTGCCAGCAGCGCCGGGACAGCGCGAGGGGAAAAACTGTTTTTT. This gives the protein CASSAGTARGEKLFF.

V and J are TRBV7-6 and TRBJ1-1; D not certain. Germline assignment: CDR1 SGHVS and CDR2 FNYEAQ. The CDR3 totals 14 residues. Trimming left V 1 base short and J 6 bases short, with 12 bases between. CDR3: CASSLDTYSSEAFF. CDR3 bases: TGTGCCAGCAGCTTAGATACGTACAGTTCTGAAGCTTTCTTT.